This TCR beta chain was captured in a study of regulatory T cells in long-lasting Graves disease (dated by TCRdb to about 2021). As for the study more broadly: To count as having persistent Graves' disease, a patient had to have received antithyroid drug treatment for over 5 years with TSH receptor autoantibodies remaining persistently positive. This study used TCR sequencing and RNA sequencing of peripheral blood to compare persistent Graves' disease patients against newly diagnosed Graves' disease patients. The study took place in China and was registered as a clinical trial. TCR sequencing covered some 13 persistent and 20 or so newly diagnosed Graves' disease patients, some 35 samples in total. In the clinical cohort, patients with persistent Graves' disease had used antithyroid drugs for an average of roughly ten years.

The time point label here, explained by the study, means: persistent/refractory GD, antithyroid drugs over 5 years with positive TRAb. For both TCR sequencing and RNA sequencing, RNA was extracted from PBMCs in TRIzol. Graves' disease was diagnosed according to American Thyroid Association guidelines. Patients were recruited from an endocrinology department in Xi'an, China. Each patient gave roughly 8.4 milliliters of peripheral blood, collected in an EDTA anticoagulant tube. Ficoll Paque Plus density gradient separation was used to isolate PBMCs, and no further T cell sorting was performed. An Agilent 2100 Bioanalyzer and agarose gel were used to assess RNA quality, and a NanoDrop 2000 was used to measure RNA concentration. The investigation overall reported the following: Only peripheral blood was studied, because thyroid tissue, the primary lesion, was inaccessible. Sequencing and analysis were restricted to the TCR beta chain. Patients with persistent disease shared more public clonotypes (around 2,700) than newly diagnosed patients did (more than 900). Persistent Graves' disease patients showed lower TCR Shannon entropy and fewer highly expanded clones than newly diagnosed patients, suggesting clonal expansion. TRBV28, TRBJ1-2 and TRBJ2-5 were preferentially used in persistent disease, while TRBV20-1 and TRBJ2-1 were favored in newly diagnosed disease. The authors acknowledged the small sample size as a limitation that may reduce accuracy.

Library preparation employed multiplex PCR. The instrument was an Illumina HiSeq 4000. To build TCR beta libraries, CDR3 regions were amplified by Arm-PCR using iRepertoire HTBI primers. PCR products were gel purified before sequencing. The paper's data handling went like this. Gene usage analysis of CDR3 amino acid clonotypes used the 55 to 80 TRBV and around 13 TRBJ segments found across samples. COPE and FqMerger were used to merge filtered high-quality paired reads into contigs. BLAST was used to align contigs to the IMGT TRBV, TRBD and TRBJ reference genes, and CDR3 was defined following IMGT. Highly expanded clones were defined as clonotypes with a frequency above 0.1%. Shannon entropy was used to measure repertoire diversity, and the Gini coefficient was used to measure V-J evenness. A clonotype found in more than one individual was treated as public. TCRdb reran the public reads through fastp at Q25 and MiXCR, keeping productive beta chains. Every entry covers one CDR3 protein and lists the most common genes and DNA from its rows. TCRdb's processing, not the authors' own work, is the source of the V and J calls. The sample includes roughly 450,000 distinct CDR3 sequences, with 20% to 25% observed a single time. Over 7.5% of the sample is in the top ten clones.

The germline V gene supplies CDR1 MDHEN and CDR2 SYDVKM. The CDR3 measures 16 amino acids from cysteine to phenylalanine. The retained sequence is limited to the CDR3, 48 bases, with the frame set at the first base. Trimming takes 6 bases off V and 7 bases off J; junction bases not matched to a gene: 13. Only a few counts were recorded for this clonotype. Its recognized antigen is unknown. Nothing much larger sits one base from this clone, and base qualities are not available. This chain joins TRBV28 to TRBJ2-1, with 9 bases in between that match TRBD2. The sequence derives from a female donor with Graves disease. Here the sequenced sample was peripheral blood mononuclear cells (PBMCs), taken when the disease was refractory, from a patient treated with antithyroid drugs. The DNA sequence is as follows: TGTGCCAGCAGCTTAAGGGGACTAGCTTTAATGAATGAGCAGTTCTTC. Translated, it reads CASSLRGLALMNEQFF.